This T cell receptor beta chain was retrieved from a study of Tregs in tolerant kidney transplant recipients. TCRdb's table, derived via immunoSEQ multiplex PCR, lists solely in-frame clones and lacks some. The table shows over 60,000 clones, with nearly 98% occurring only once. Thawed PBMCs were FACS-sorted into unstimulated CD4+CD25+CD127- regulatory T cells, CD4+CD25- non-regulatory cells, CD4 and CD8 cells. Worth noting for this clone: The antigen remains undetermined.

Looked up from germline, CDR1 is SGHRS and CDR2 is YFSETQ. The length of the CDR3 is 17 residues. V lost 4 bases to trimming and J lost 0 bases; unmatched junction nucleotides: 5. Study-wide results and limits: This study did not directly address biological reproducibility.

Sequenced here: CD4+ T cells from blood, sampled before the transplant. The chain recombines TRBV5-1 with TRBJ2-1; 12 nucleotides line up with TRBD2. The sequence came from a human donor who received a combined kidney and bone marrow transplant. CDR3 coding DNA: TGCGCCAGCAGCAACCTAGCGGGAGGGAGCTCCTACAATGAGCAGTTCTTC. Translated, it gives CASSNLAGGSSYNEQFF.